The present T cell receptor beta chain was sequenced within a study of blood T cell repertoires in COVID-19. Study-level background: COVID-19 samples from acute and convalescent phases originated in the United States, Italy and Spain.

Profiled with immunoSEQ multiplex PCR; TCRdb holds only in-frame clones, not every one. This table holds 150,000 to 200,000 clones, 75% to 90% found once. V lost 7 bases and J lost 0, with 15 bases in between. The CDR3 covers 15 residues. Germline lookup yields CDR1 MDHEN and CDR2 SYDVKM. Patients of the Seattle cohort, enrolled during active infection, were followed longitudinally. The V and J genes are TRBV28 and TRBJ1-1; D is perhaps TRBD1 (6 bases). Sequencing was performed on peripheral blood. The clonotype comes from a woman in her 70s with COVID-19, enrolled during active disease. CDR3 loop: CASTEQGSVNTEAFF. Here the CDR3 DNA reads TGTGCCAGCACCGAACAGGGATCGGTGAACACTGAAGCTTTCTTT.